One T cell receptor (beta chain) is described in this entry. Its antigen is currently unknown. This entry belongs to a study of cytomegalovirus exposure and HLA in healthy donors. Study findings and constraints: Most TCR beta V segments were productive about 87% or about 30% of the time in an earlier analysis. Later analysis identified a missense DCLRE1C variant that was linked to TCR beta V- and J-gene trimming. The classifier reportedly diagnosed cytomegalovirus status with high sensitivity and specificity.

The CDR3 consists of 15 residues. Per germline, CDR1 SEHNR and CDR2 FQNEAQ (reference sequence). Trimming at V came to 5 bases and at J to 5 bases, leaving 9 bases not matched to a gene. The PCR made use of 60 Vbeta and 13 Jbeta primers. Assay: immunoSEQ multiplex PCR; the TCRdb copy retains only in-frame clones and omits some. The sample yields under 200,000 clones, 80% seen once. This receptor was identified in a man between 18 and 35 years old in good health and CMV-seropositive. The gene calls are TRBV7-9 and TRBJ2-1; 7 bases map to TRBD1. The sample was PBMCs. The CDR3 is CASSLRGRRDNEQFF. In DNA, the CDR3 is TGTGCCAGCAGCCTGAGGGGGCGCCGGGACAATGAGCAGTTCTTC.